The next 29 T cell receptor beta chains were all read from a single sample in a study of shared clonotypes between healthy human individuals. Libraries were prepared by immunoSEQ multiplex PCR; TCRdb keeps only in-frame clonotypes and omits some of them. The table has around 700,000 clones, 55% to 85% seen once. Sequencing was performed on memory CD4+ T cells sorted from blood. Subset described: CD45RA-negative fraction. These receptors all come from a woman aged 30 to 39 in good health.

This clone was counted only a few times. The CDR3 DNA reads TGCGCCAGCAGCTTGCAGGGGATAGGGAACACTGAAGCTTTCTTT. This sequence encodes CASSLQGIGNTEAFF. J is TRBJ1-1 and V is TRBV5-1, with D tentatively TRBD1 (6 bases). V was shortened by 1 base and J by 1 base, with 11 bases between the two germline ends. The V gene's germline CDR1 is SGHRS and CDR2 YFSETQ. The CDR3 length is 15 residues. The full variable domain, rest sourced from reference TRBV5-1 and TRBJ1-1, is KAGVTQTPRYLIKTRGQQVTLSCSPISGHRSVSWYQQTPGQGLQFLFEYFSETQRNKGNFPGRFSGRQFSNSRSEMNVSTLELGDSALYLCASSLQGIGNTEAFFGQGTRLTVV.

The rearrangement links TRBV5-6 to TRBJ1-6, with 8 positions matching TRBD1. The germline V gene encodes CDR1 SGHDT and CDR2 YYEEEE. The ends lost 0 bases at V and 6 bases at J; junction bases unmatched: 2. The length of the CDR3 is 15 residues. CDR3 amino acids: CASSLGDRSNSPLHF. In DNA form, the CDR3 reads TGTGCCAGCAGCTTGGGGGACAGGTCTAATTCACCCCTCCACTTT.

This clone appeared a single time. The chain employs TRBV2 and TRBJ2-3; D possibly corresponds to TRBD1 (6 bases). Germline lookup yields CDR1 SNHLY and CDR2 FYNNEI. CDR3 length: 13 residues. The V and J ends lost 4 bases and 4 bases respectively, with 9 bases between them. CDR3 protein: CASSGPGADTQYF. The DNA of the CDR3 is TGTGCCAGCAGTGGACCAGGGGCAGATACGCAGTATTTT.

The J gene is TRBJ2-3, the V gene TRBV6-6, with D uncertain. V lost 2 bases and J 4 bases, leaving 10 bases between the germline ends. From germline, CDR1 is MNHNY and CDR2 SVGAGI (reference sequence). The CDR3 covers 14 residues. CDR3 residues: CASSYQIRADTQYF. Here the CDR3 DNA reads TGTGCCAGCAGTTACCAAATTCGGGCAGATACGCAGTATTTT.

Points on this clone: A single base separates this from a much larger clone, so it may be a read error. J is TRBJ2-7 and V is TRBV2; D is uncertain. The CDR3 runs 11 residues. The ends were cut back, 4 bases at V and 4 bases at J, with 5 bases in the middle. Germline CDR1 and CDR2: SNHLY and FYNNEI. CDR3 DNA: TGTGCCAGCAGTGTAGGGTACGAGCAGTACTTC. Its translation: CASSVGYEQYF.

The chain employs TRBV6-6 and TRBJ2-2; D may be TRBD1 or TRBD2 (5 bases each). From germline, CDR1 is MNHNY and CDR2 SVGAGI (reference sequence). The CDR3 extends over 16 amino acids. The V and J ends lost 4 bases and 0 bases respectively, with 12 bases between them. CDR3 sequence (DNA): TGTGCCAGCAGTTTCTCCGGGACGGCGAACACCGGGGAGCTGTTTTTT. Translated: CASSFSGTANTGELFF.

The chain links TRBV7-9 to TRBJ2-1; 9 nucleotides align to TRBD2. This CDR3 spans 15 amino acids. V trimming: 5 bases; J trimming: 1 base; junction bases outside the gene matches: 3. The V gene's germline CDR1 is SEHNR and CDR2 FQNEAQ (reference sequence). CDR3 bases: TGTGCCAGCAGCCGGACTAGCGAGTCCTACAATGAGCAGTTCTTC. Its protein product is CASSRTSESYNEQFF.

CDR3 sequence reads: CASSPEGTGSQTQYF. In DNA form, the CDR3 reads TGTGCCAGCAGCCCTGAAGGGACAGGGTCCCAGACCCAGTACTTC. J is TRBJ2-5 and V is TRBV28; 9 bases match TRBD1. The CDR3 is made up of 15 amino acids. With V trimmed by 6 bases and J by 6 bases, 11 bases remained unmatched. Germline assignment: CDR1 MDHEN and CDR2 SYDVKM.

The CDR3 region is CASREGTVGGYTF. The CDR3 nucleotides are TGTGCCAGTAGGGAGGGGACAGTTGGTGGCTACACCTTC. The chain employs TRBV19 and TRBJ1-2; TRBD1 matches 7 bases. The germline V gene encodes CDR1 LNHDA and CDR2 SQIVND (reference sequence). The CDR3 loop spans 13 amino acids. Trimming took 6 bases from V and 7 from J; bases not matched to a gene: 8.

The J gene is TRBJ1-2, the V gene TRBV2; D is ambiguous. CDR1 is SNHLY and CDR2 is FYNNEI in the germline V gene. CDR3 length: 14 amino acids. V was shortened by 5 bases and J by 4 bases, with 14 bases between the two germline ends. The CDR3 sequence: CASSRQGGSYGYTF. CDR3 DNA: TGTGCCAGCAGTCGGCAAGGAGGAAGCTATGGCTACACCTTC.

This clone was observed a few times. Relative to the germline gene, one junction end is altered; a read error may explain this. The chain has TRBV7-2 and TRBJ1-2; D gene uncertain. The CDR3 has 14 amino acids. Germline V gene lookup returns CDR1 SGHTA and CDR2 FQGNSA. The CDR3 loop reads CASSLALSNYGYTF. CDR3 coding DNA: TGTGCCAGCAGCTTAGCGCTGTCTAATTATGGCTACACCTTC.

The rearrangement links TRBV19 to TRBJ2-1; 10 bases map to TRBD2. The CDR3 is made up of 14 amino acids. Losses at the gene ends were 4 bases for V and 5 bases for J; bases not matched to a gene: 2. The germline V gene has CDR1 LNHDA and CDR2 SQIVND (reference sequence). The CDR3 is CASSKTSGDNEQFF. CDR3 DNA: TGTGCCAGTAGTAAAACTAGCGGGGACAATGAGCAGTTCTTC.

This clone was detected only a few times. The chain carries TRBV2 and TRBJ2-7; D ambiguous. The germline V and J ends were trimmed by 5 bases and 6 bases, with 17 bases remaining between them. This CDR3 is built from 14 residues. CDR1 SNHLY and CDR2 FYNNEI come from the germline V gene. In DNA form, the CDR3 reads TGTGCCAGCAGTCTTGAGACCATGGCCATCGAGCAGTACTTC. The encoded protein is CASSLETMAIEQYF.

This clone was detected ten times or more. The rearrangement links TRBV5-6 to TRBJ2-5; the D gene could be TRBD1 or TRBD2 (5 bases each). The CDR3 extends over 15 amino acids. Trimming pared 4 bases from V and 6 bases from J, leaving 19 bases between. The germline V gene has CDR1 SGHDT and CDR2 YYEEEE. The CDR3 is CASSGWDGVRKTQYF. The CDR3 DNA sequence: TGTGCCAGCAGCGGGTGGGACGGGGTCAGAAAGACCCAGTACTTC.

CDR3 coding DNA: TGTGTCACAGAACCAACGGGTAGCTCCTACAATGAGCAGTTCTTC. Protein product: CVTEPTGSSYNEQFF. The J gene is TRBJ2-1, the V gene TRBV19, with D unclear. This CDR3 contains 15 residues. The V gene's germline CDR1 is LNHDA and CDR2 SQIVND (reference sequence).

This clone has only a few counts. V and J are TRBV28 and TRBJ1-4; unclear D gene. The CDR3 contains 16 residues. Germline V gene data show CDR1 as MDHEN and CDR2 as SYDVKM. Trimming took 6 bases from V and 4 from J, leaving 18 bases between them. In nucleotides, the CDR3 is TGTGCCAGCAGCCAACTGATTGGACGGTTTAATGAAAAACTGTTTTTT. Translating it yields CASSQLIGRFNEKLFF. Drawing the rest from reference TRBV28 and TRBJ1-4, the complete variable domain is DVKVTQSSRYLVKRTGEKVFLECVQDMDHENMFWYRQDPGLGLRLIYFSYDVKMKEKGDIPEGYSVSREKKERFSLILESASTNQTSMYLCASSQLIGRFNEKLFFGSGTQLSVL.

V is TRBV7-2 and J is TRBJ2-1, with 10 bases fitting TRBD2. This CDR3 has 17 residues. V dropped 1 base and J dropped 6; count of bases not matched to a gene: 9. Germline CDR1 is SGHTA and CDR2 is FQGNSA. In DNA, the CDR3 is TGTGCCAGCAGCTTAGTGGTACGACTAGCGGGCGGCAATGAGCAGTTCTTC. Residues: CASSLVVRLAGGNEQFF.

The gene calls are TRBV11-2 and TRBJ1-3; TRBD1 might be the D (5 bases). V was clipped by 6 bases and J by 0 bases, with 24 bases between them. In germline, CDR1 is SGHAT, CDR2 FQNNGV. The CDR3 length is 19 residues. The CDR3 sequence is CASSFRTPSAGSSGNTIYF. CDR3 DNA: TGTGCCAGCAGTTTTAGAACCCCCTCGGCAGGGAGCTCTGGAAACACCATATATTTT. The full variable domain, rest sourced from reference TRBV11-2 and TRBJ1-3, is EAGVAQSPRYKIIEKRQSVAFWCNPISGHATLYWYQQILGQGPKLLIQFQNNGVVDDSQLPKDRFSAERLKGVDSTLKIQPAKLEDSAVYLCASSFRTPSAGSSGNTIYFGEGSWLTVV.

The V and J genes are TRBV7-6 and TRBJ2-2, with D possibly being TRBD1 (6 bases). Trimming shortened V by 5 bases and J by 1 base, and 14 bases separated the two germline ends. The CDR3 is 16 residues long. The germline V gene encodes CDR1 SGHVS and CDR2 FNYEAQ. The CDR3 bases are TGTGCCAGCAGCCGAGCCGGGACACAGAACACCGGGGAGCTGTTTTTT. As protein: CASSRAGTQNTGELFF.

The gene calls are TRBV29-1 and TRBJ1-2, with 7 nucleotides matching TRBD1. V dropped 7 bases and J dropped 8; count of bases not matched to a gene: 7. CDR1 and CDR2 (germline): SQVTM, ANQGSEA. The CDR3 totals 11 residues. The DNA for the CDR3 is TGCAGCGGCGGGGACAGCCGGGGCTACACCTTC. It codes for CSGGDSRGYTF.

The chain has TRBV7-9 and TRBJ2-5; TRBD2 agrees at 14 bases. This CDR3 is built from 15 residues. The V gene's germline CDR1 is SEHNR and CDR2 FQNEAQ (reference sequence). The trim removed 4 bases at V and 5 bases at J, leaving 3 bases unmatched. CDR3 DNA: TGTGCCAGCAGCTCATGGACTAGCGGGAGGGAGACCCAGTACTTC. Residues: CASSSWTSGRETQYF.

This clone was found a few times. In nucleotides, the CDR3 is TGTGCCAGTAGTATTCGACACCCGACTAGCGGGAGCGCGAATGAGCAGTTCTTC. It specifies CASSIRHPTSGSANEQFF. This chain connects TRBV19 to TRBJ2-1; 12 bases agree with TRBD2. J was trimmed by 7 bases and V by 3 bases; bases with no gene match: 13. The CDR3 covers 18 residues. CDR1 LNHDA and CDR2 SQIVND come from the germline V gene (reference sequence).

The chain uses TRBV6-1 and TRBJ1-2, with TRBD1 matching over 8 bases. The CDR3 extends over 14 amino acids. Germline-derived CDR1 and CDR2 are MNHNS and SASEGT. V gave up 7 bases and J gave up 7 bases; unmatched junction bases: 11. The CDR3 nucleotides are TGTGCCAGCACCAAGGGACAGGAGGGAGGTGGCTACACCTTC. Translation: CASTKGQEGGGYTF.

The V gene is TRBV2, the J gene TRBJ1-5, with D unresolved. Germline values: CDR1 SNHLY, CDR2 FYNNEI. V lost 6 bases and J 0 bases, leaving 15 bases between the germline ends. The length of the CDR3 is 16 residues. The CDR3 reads CASSGLGSYSNQPQHF. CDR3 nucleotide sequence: TGTGCCAGCAGCGGGCTTGGTAGTTATAGCAATCAGCCCCAGCATTTT.

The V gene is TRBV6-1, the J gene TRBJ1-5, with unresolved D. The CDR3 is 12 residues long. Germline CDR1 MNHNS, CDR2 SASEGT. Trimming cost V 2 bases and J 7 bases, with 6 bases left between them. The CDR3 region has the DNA TGTGCCAGCAGTGAACCAACACAGCCCCAGCATTTT. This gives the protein CASSEPTQPQHF.

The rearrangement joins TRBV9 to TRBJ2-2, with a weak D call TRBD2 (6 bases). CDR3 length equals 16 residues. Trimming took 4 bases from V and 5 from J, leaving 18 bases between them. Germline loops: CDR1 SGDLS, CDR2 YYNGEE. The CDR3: CASSPRVAAATGELFF. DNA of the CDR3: TGTGCCAGCAGCCCCAGGGTAGCGGCAGCGACCGGGGAGCTGTTTTTT.

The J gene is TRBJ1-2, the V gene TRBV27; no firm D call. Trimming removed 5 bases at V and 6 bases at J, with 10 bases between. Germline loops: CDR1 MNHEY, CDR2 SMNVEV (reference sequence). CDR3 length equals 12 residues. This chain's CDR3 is CASSNFRDGYTF. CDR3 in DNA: TGTGCCAGCAGTAACTTTCGGGATGGCTACACCTTC.

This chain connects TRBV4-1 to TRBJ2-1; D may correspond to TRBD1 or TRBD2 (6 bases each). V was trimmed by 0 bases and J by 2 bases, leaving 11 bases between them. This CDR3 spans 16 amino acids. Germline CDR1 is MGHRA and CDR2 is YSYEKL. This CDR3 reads CASSQDGGTTYNEQFF. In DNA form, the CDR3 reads TGCGCCAGCAGCCAAGACGGCGGGACAACCTACAATGAGCAGTTCTTC.

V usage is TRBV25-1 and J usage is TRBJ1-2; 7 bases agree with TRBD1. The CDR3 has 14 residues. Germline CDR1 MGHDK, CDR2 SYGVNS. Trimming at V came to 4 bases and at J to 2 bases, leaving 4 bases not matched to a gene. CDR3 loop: CASSGDSHNYGYTF. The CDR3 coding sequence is TGTGCCAGCAGTGGGGACAGTCACAACTATGGCTACACCTTC.